The clone carrying this T cell receptor (beta chain) was detected ten times or more. What it recognizes is unknown. TCRdb called the RT-PCR reads again in MiXCR, with one record for every CDR3 protein. The repertoire has about 780,000 distinct CDR3 sequences, about 18% of them found once; the top ten carry 11%. The data derive from a study of response to subunit inactivated influenza vaccine. The germline gives CDR1 SGDLS, CDR2 YYNGEE. This CDR3 has 16 residues. The ends lost 0 bases at V and 7 bases at J; junction bases unmatched: 6. Study-wide results and caveats: There was a suggestion from the authors that each seasonal influenza vaccination recruits few new T cells.

This specimen was PBMCs from blood, taken more than 4 days after vaccination. The source of this sequence is a man aged 45-65 years who received an inactivated influenza vaccine. This sequence joins TRBV9 and TRBJ2-1, with 11 bases aligning to TRBD2. CDR3 in amino acids: CASSVEWASGGNEQFF. The CDR3 nucleotides are TGTGCCAGCAGCGTAGAGTGGGCTAGCGGGGGGAATGAGCAGTTCTTC.